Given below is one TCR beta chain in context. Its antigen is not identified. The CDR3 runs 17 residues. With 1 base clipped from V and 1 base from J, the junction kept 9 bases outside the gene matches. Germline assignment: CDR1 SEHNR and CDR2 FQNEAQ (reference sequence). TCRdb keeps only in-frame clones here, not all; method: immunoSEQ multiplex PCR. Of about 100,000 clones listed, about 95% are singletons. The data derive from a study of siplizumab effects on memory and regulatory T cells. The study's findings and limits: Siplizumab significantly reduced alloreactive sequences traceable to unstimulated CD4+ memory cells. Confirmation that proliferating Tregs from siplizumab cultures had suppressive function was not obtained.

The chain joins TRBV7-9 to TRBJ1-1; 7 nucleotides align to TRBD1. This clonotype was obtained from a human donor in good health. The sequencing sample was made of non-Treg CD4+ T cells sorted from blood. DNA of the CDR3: TGTGCCAGCAGCTTAGATTTGGGGGACAGAGGGAACACTGAAGCTTTCTTT. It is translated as CASSLDLGDRGNTEAFF.